A selection of T cell receptor beta chains follows, all from one sample in a study of blood T cells in healthy people across ages. One entry per CDR3 protein, called by TCRdb with MiXCR from the 5' RACE reads. The data contain around 1.7 million distinct CDR3 sequences, under 30% of them singletons. The specimen was blood. The source is a woman in her 30s in good health. Each CDR3 is given with its conserved first and last residue. The order of the fields is V gene, clone size, J gene, CDR3 protein. A row's size may be missing; if present it is once, few, many or a size class.

V: TRBV7-2
size: many
J: TRBJ2-7
CDR3: CATKNPQGYEQYF

V: TRBV2
size: NA
J: TRBJ2-4
CDR3: CASSDPTVGTKNIQYF

V: TRBV6-8
size: few
J: TRBJ2-1
CDR3: CASSAPILAGGLKDEQFF

V: TRBV12-3/TRBV12-4
size: many
J: TRBJ2-1
CDR3: CASSRDSPMGDEQFF

V: TRBV7-2
size: few
J: TRBJ1-5
CDR3: CASSLDGRNNQPQHF

V: TRBV20-1
size: NA
J: TRBJ1-3
CDR3: CSAPAWGAGNTIYF

V: TRBV6-5
size: few
J: TRBJ1-2
CDR3: CASSRTGQTNYGYTF

V: TRBV5-1
size: NA
J: TRBJ2-7
CDR3: CASSTAGESFNEQYF

V: TRBV12-5
size: NA
J: TRBJ2-3
CDR3: CASTSGVADTQYF

V: TRBV4-1
size: NA
J: TRBJ2-7
CDR3: CASTPLGDTGTSSYEQYF

V: TRBV5-8
size: NA
J: TRBJ2-6
CDR3: CASSLVISGANVLTF

V: TRBV20-1
size: NA
J: TRBJ2-3
CDR3: CSASRASTDTQYF

V: TRBV5-8
size: NA
J: TRBJ2-1
CDR3: CASSLTGAHALYNEQFF

V: TRBV13
size: few
J: TRBJ2-7
CDR3: CASSTSRDRYYEQYF

V: TRBV5-1
size: NA
J: TRBJ2-1
CDR3: CASSSAQGAVNEQFF

V: TRBV7-2
size: NA
J: TRBJ2-3
CDR3: CASSLELVGTDTQYF

V: TRBV4-3
size: NA
J: TRBJ2-5
CDR3: CASSPEAGVRETQYF

V: TRBV12-3/TRBV12-4
size: NA
J: TRBJ2-3
CDR3: CASSLQGMDTQYF

V: TRBV6-5
size: many
J: TRBJ2-5
CDR3: CASGDRRVGETQYF

V: TRBV12-5
size: NA
J: TRBJ2-5
CDR3: CASGASWEADEQYF

V: TRBV5-1
size: many
J: TRBJ2-7
CDR3: CASSLVGQQHEQYF

V: TRBV3-1
size: NA
J: TRBJ2-2
CDR3: CASSPGPGWDTGELFF